The source of this T cell receptor (beta chain) is a study of shared clonotypes between healthy human individuals (dated by TCRdb to between 2020 and 2021). Regarding the complete study: A couple of women and a few men aged 18 to 49 years were included in the cohort. For each donor, three plates each were used for CD4 naive and CD4 memory, two plates were used for CD8 naive, and one plate was used for CD8 memory. To estimate repertoire size and how much clonotype sharing occurs between individuals, the study deeply sequenced the blood TCR repertoires of five healthy adults. To increase sequencing depth and limit assay-specific biases, different laboratories used diverse techniques to prepare libraries and sequence TCR repertoires. Per donor, leukapheresis produced somewhere between about 0.85 and 8.9 billion PBMCs. Study-level results and caveats: The small number of donors limited the genetic and exposure-history diversity represented. Pairwise subsampling led to the expectation that sequencing depth would affect the degree of clonotype sharing among donors. When a few donors were compared, the shared fraction of clonotypes was roughly 4.8% for naive CD4, about 4% for naive CD8, roughly 2.5% for memory CD4, and around 0.4% for memory CD8. Estimated clonotype richness was generally larger for naive than for memory subsets. Compared with non-shared clonotypes, the clonotypes found in all four sorted-subset donors had higher generation probabilities. Rarefaction of sorted-subset datasets indicated incomplete sequencing despite the large sequencing depth. Sampling was restricted to blood, and TCR repertoires in tissue are likely to differ from TCR repertoires in blood.

Using the deep immunoSEQ assay, multiplex PCR amplified TCR CDR3 regions from genomic DNA. Extracted genomic DNA from each cell subset was spread evenly across all wells of several immunoSEQ 96-well plates, with each plate serving as a replicate. For sorted subsets, each replicate PCR was loaded with 200 ng genomic DNA, equivalent to 30,000 or so T cell genomes. The purified libraries were quantified using a Qubit 3.0 fluorometer, sized with a Bioanalyzer 2100, and then quantified again using the KAPA Library Quantification kit. Every immunoSEQ 96-well plate was sequenced on a separate single-read 150-cycle Illumina NextSeq 550 flow cell. From the authors' description of their analysis: Because the immunoSEQ output held only junctional sequences and lacked quality scores, the filtering could not match the filtering applied to full-length reads. Sequences were annotated with PyIR, a Python wrapper for IgBLAST v1.9, and V/J genes and CDR3 were assigned using IMGT germline references. Any read was removed if the V/J assignment was weak (E-value above 1e-6), the CDR3 was missing, or the read contained stop codons, out-of-frame junctions, or ambiguous translated residues. V3J clonotypes were defined as sequences sharing the same inferred V gene, J gene, and CDR3 amino acid sequence. Percentage overlap between repertoires was computed as shared unique clonotypes divided by the size of the smaller repertoire. Richness of each repertoire was evaluated using RTK rarefaction, the Chao1 estimator, and Recon v2.1 estimates of unobserved clonotypes. For all TCRbeta clonotypes obtained by the gDNA method from several donors, generation probabilities were computed with OLGA. The table comes from immuneACCESS by way of TCRdb, which keeps in-frame sequences with V and J called. Part of the clones is missing from these tables; in studies checked, under half for an unresolved V gene and the rest for unknown reasons. The V and J calls and clone size were taken over from that table, and D and trimming were inferred from the DNA. The sample profile shows roughly 700,000 clones; around 72% of them were found once. The ten largest clones capture less than 2% of the sample.

A word on this clone: The antigen it recognizes is unknown. The sample holds no much larger clone one base away, and base qualities are not on file.

The donors were healthy, HIV-negative adults with no recently reported acute infections or vaccinations. Every donor was a Caucasian adult living in Nashville, Tennessee, USA. CD4+ T cells were enriched through magnetic negative selection, after which naive cells were positively selected on CD45RA and the remaining negative fraction served as the memory subset. After blood collection by leukapheresis, PBMCs were isolated using Ficoll-Histopaque density gradient centrifugation and then cryopreserved in the vapor phase of liquid nitrogen. Analytical flow cytometry was used to check the purity and quantity of each magnetically sorted T cell population. From each sorted fraction, genomic DNA was isolated and quantified by UV absorbance on a Nanodrop 2000c. Including the terminal cysteine and phenylalanine, the CDR3 comprises 14 residues. Left in the record is the CDR3 DNA by itself, 42 bases read in frame from the first base. Based on the germline V gene, the CDR1 and CDR2 sequences are MRHNA and SNTAGT. V and J are truncated by 7 bases and 3 bases respectively, leaving an intervening sequence of 16 bases.

Input material: memory CD4+ T cells sorted from blood. The cell subset or site label corresponds to: CD45RA-negative fraction. The receptor comes from a woman aged 25 to 39 in good health. The V gene is TRBV6-4 and the J gene is TRBJ2-7; the D call could be TRBD1 or TRBD2, with each sharing 6 bases. The CDR3 reads as follows: CASISPGARYEQYF. In nucleotides, the sequence is TGTGCCAGCATAAGCCCGGGGGCTCGCTACGAGCAGTACTTC.